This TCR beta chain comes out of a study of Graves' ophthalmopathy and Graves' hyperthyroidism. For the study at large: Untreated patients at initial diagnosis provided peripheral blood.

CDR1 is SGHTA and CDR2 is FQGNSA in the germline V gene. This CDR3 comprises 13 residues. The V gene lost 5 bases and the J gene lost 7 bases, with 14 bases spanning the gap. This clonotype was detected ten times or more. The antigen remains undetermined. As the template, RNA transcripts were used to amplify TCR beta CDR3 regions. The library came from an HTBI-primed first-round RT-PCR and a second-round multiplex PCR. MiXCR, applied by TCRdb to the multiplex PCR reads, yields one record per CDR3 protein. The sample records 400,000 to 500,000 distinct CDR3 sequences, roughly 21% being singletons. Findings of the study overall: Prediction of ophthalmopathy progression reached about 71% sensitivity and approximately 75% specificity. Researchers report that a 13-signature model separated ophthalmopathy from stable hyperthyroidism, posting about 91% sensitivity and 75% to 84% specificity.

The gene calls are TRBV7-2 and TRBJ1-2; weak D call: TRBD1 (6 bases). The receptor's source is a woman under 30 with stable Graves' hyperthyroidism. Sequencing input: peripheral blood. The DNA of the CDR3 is TGTGCCAGCAGCCAGCGGGGGGCGAGTGGCTACACCTTC. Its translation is CASSQRGASGYTF.